The 9 T cell receptor beta chains reported below all come from one sample, sequenced in a study of Ad26.COV2.S vaccination and SARS-CoV-2 variants. TCRdb's table, derived via immunoSEQ multiplex PCR, lists solely in-frame clones and lacks some. The table records roughly 350,000 clones, around 89% of them present only once. The treatment was: 15 to 20 received Ad26.COV2.S at low or high dose, single or two shots; about 5 received placebo; per-sample allocation not given. Sampling occurred on day 63 after the first vaccine or placebo injection. Sequencing used peripheral blood, obtained in a trial of Ad26.COV2.S vaccine versus placebo. These receptors were obtained from a person between 18 and 60 years old who received the Ad26.COV2.S COVID-19 vaccine or a placebo.

This CDR3 is CASSPGRINTEAFF. In DNA form, the CDR3 reads TGTGCCAGCAGCCCCGGACGGATCAACACTGAAGCTTTCTTT. The gene calls are TRBV5-6 and TRBJ1-1, with no clear D. This CDR3 spans 14 amino acids. With 4 bases removed from V and 2 bases from J, the gap between germline ends came to 12 bases. The V gene's germline CDR1 is SGHDT and CDR2 YYEEEE.

The rearrangement links TRBV27 to TRBJ1-6, with D possibly matching TRBD1 (5 bases). Germline CDR1 MNHEY, CDR2 SMNVEV (reference sequence). This CDR3 comprises 18 residues. Between the trimmed V and J ends, which lost 5 bases and 1 base, there was a span of 18 bases. The CDR3 DNA reads as TGTGCCAGCAGTCCCACCCCTCGCCGGGGGTCCTATAATTCACCCCTCCACTTT. As protein: CASSPTPRRGSYNSPLHF.

The rearrangement uses TRBV4-1 and TRBJ2-1, with TRBD2 matching 10 bases. This CDR3 spans 16 amino acids. Per the germline V gene, CDR1 is MGHRA and CDR2 is YSYEKL. The V segment lost 4 bases and the J segment 6 bases; nucleotides outside the gene matches: 9. Here the CDR3 DNA reads TGCGCCAGCAGCCTGGGGTCTCTAGCGGGGGTCAATGAGCAGTTCTTC. This sequence encodes CASSLGSLAGVNEQFF.

The genes are TRBV27 and TRBJ2-7; 8 bases are shared with TRBD2. The CDR3 runs to 14 residues. Trimming took 3 bases from V and 4 from J; bases not matched to a gene: 5. Germline V gives CDR1 MNHEY, CDR2 SMNVEV (reference sequence). This CDR3 is CASSFKGLVYEQYF. CDR3 coding DNA: TGTGCCAGCAGTTTCAAGGGACTAGTATACGAGCAGTACTTC.

The chain uses TRBV24-1 and TRBJ2-2, with D perhaps assigned TRBD1 or TRBD2 (5 bases each). This CDR3 has 16 residues. Germline CDR1 and CDR2: KGHDR and SFDVKD. Trimming stripped 4 bases from V and 0 bases from J, with 11 bases between. The CDR3, as DNA: TGTGCCACCAGTGAGTGGGGGATCGCGAACACCGGGGAGCTGTTTTTT. Translated, it gives CATSEWGIANTGELFF.

J is TRBJ1-2 and V is TRBV10-3; 9 bases are shared with TRBD1. The V gene end was trimmed by 6 bases and the J gene end by 2 bases; junction bases not matched to a gene: 4. Germline CDR1 and CDR2: ENHRY and SYGVKD. The CDR3 loop spans 14 amino acids. The CDR3 DNA sequence: TGTGCCATCAGGGGACAGGGTGCCAACTATGGCTACACCTTC. It encodes CAIRGQGANYGYTF.

This clone was counted only a few times. V usage is TRBV27 and J usage is TRBJ2-1; D is perhaps TRBD2 (5 bases). In germline, CDR1 is MNHEY, CDR2 SMNVEV (reference sequence). V lost 5 bases, J lost 5 bases, and 7 bases lay in between. The CDR3 contains 12 residues. The CDR3 is CASSGRDNEQFF. Here the CDR3 DNA reads TGTGCCAGCAGTGGGAGAGACAATGAGCAGTTCTTC.

The chain has TRBV5-4 and TRBJ2-2; 8 bases are shared with TRBD2. The CDR3 length is 16 residues. The V and J ends lost 4 bases and 7 bases, in that order; junction bases with no gene match: 12. The germline CDR1 and CDR2 sequences are SGHNT and YYREEE (reference sequence). CDR3 sequence: CASSPQTSARGGELFF. CDR3 in DNA: TGTGCCAGCAGCCCTCAGACTAGCGCCAGGGGCGGGGAGCTGTTTTTT.

V gene TRBV4-1 combines with J gene TRBJ1-4, with D unclear. The V gene lost 1 base and the J gene lost 4 bases, with 10 bases spanning the gap. CDR3 length: 15 residues. Germline CDR1 is MGHRA and CDR2 is YSYEKL. CDR3: CASSQVYGDNEKLFF. The CDR3 nucleotides are TGCGCCAGCAGCCAAGTTTACGGCGATAATGAAAAACTGTTTTTT.